Listed here are 16 T cell receptor beta chains from one sample, sequenced in a study of blood T cell repertoires in COVID-19. Here immunoSEQ multiplex PCR was the method, and the copy in TCRdb shows in-frame clones only, minus some. The sample shows more than 60,000 clones, under 80% of them seen only once. Sequencing input: peripheral blood. The source is a human donor with acute or convalescent COVID-19. The donor label of this sample is uncertain.

The V and J genes are TRBV28 and TRBJ2-5, with a possible D match to TRBD1 (5 bases). Germline V gene sequence: CDR1 MDHEN, CDR2 SYDVKM. Trimming removed 2 bases at V and 4 bases at J, with 14 bases between. This CDR3 spans 15 amino acids. The chain's CDR3 is CASSLSPSGRETQYF. CDR3 DNA sequence: TGTGCCAGCAGTTTAAGCCCCTCAGGGCGAGAGACCCAGTACTTC.

The V and J genes are TRBV27 and TRBJ2-5; a possible D gene is TRBD1 (8 bases). Trimming shortened V by 6 bases and J by 2 bases, and 16 bases separated the two germline ends. This CDR3 spans 15 amino acids. CDR1 and CDR2 (germline): MNHEY, SMNVEV (reference sequence). CDR3 in amino acids: CASSLSGTGQETQYF. For the CDR3, the DNA is TGTGCCAGCAGCCTAAGCGGGACAGGACAAGAGACCCAGTACTTC.

This clone appeared a few times. The chain is built from TRBV5-5 and TRBJ2-7; TRBD2 matches 11 bases. This CDR3 has 14 amino acids. After removal of 3 bases from V and 4 bases from J, the junction contained 3 bases not matched to a gene. Germline-derived CDR1 and CDR2 are SGHKS and YYEKEE (reference sequence). CDR3 sequence (DNA): TGTGCCAGCAGCTCGACTAGCGGGATATACGAGCAGTACTTC. Translated, it gives CASSSTSGIYEQYF.

The table lists this clone with a few counts. This chain uses TRBV5-4 with TRBJ1-2; 8 bases align to TRBD1. The CDR3 loop spans 14 amino acids. V shed 4 bases and J 7 bases; nucleotides not matched to a gene: 9. Germline CDR1 reads SGHNT; CDR2 reads YYREEE (reference sequence). The CDR3 DNA reads TGTGCCAGCAGCATGGAACAGGGGACAGGTGGCTACACCTTC. It encodes CASSMEQGTGGYTF.

The V gene is TRBV6-6, the J gene TRBJ1-5, with a possible D match to TRBD1 (6 bases). The CDR3 totals 16 residues. V lost 5 bases and J 7 bases, leaving 21 bases between the germline ends. The germline V gene has CDR1 MNHNY and CDR2 SVGAGI (reference sequence). CDR3 protein: CASSPSRGPTHQPQHF. CDR3 nucleotide sequence: TGTGCCAGCAGTCCATCGCGGGGGCCCACGCACCAGCCCCAGCATTTT.

This clone is a singleton in its sample. This sequence joins TRBV2 and TRBJ2-3; 7 bases are a match to TRBD1. CDR1 is SNHLY and CDR2 is FYNNEI in the germline V gene. V was clipped by 4 bases and J by 1 base; unmatched bases: 5. The CDR3 is made up of 15 amino acids. CDR3 residues: CASSVSGGGTDTQYF. CDR3 DNA: TGTGCCAGCAGTGTCTCAGGGGGTGGCACAGATACGCAGTATTTT.

The table lists this clone with a few counts. The V gene is TRBV2, the J gene TRBJ2-1; TRBD1 might be the D (5 bases). V was shortened by 2 bases and J by 0 bases, with 8 bases between the two germline ends. From germline, CDR1 is SNHLY and CDR2 FYNNEI. This CDR3 spans 15 amino acids. CDR3 region: CASSETGPSYNEQFF. CDR3 in DNA: TGTGCCAGCAGTGAAACAGGACCCTCCTACAATGAGCAGTTCTTC.

Only one count was recorded for this clone. This chain connects TRBV13 to TRBJ1-6; D ambiguous. V lost 5 bases and J 7 bases, leaving 15 bases between the germline ends. Germline values: CDR1 PRHDT, CDR2 FYEKMQ (reference sequence). The CDR3 runs 15 residues. This CDR3 reads CASSAKAGRNSPLHF. CDR3 in DNA: TGTGCCAGCAGCGCCAAGGCAGGTCGAAATTCACCCCTCCACTTT.

V usage is TRBV11-3 and J usage is TRBJ2-2; D gene ambiguous. The CDR3 is 14 amino acids. V was pared by 2 bases and J by 3 bases, with 7 bases between. CDR1 is SGHNT and CDR2 is YENEEA in the germline V gene. CDR3 amino acids: CASSLYIDTGELFF. CDR3 sequence (DNA): TGTGCCAGCAGCTTATACATTGACACCGGGGAGCTGTTTTTT. Full variable domain (remainder filled in from reference TRBV11-3 and TRBJ2-2): EAGVVQSPRYKIIEKKQPVAFWCNPISGHNTLYWYLQNLGQGPELLIRYENEEAVDDSQLPKDRFSAERLKGVDSTLKIQPAELGDSAVYLCASSLYIDTGELFFGEGSRLTVL.

The CDR3 loop is CASSYRGIQPQHF. The CDR3 DNA reads TGTGCCAGCAGTTACAGGGGCATTCAGCCCCAGCATTTT. This chain links TRBV6-2 or TRBV6-3 with TRBJ1-5; D perhaps matches TRBD1 (5 bases). Trimming pared 2 bases from V and 6 bases from J, leaving 8 bases between. The CDR3 runs 13 residues. The germline gives CDR1 MNHEY, CDR2 SVGEGT.

V gene TRBV5-1 combines with J gene TRBJ2-1, with 10 positions matching TRBD1. The CDR3 is 15 residues long. The junction had 7 bases not matched to a gene; V was cut back by 3 bases and J by 7 bases. Germline V lookup: CDR1 SGHRS, CDR2 YFSETQ. CDR3 DNA: TGCGCCAGCAGCTACTCGGGACAGGGGTTAAATGAGCAGTTCTTC. It specifies CASSYSGQGLNEQFF. The variable domain in full, with the rest retrieved from reference TRBV5-1 and TRBJ2-1, is KAGVTQTPRYLIKTRGQQVTLSCSPISGHRSVSWYQQTPGQGLQFLFEYFSETQRNKGNFPGRFSGRQFSNSRSEMNVSTLELGDSALYLCASSYSGQGLNEQFFGPGTRLTVL.

V is TRBV9 and J is TRBJ2-3; TRBD2 aligns across 11 bases. Germline-derived CDR1 and CDR2 are SGDLS and YYNGEE. J was trimmed by 6 bases and V by 4 bases; bases with no gene match: 7. The CDR3 totals 15 residues. The CDR3 region has the DNA TGTGCCAGCAGCCCTTTACTAGCGGGAGCGGATACGCAGTATTTT. Its protein product is CASSPLLAGADTQYF. The whole variable domain, filled in from reference TRBV9 and TRBJ2-3, reads DSGVTQTPKHLITATGQRVTLRCSPRSGDLSVYWYQQSLDQGLQFLIQYYNGEERAKGNILERFSAQQFPDLHSELNLSSLELGDSALYFCASSPLLAGADTQYFGPGTRLTVL.

As to this clone: One end of the junction fails to match germline, which may point to a read error. The V and J genes are TRBV27 and TRBJ1-1, with TRBD1 matching over 7 bases. Germline V gives CDR1 MNHEY, CDR2 SMNVEV (reference sequence). There are 13 residues in the CDR3. The CDR3: CASSLGAFEGQRF. The CDR3 DNA reads TGTGCCAGCAGTTTAGGGGCGTTTGAGGGACAGCGTTTT.

The rearrangement links TRBV27 to TRBJ1-1, with TRBD1 as a possible D gene (5 bases). Germline V CDR1 and CDR2: MNHEY, SMNVEV (reference sequence). The CDR3 is made up of 14 amino acids. V was trimmed by 5 bases and J by 4 bases, leaving 14 bases between them. CDR3 sequence: CASSPRLGVTEAFF. The CDR3 DNA is TGTGCCAGCAGTCCGCGGTTAGGGGTCACTGAAGCTTTCTTT.

The chain joins TRBV7-2 to TRBJ2-2; 8 nucleotides match TRBD2. This CDR3 is built from 13 residues. With 6 bases clipped from V and 6 bases from J, the junction kept 3 bases outside the gene matches. Germline loops: CDR1 SGHTA, CDR2 FQGNSA. CDR3 loop: CASSREGSGELFF. The DNA of the CDR3 is TGTGCCAGCAGTCGGGAGGGCTCCGGGGAGCTGTTTTTT.

The chain is built from TRBV18 and TRBJ2-5; the match to TRBD1 covers 8 bases. This CDR3 has 16 residues. V lost 3 bases to trimming and J lost 5 bases; unmatched junction nucleotides: 11. CDR1 is KGHSH and CDR2 is LQKENI in the germline V gene. The CDR3 loop reads CASSPLVAGGGETQYF. The CDR3 DNA follows: TGTGCCAGCTCACCGTTGGTCGCAGGGGGCGGGGAGACCCAGTACTTC.